The 27 T cell receptor beta chains in this list originate from one sample, sequenced in a study of blood T cells in healthy people across ages. Next came a second PCR, run for about 6 to 11 cycles, which used a sample-barcoded 5' primer along with a J-beta primer mix. TCRdb independently ran MiXCR on the 5' RACE reads; one entry per CDR3 protein. The table shows roughly 1,700,000 distinct CDR3 sequences, with 28% occurring only once. The sample taken for sequencing was blood. The receptors shown here come from a woman in her 30s in good health.

This clonotype was seen repeatedly, ten times or more. As DNA, the CDR3 is TGCGCCAGCAGCCATTCCGCGGGTTCGGGAGAGCAGTACTTC. This sequence encodes CASSHSAGSGEQYF. The chain combines TRBV4-3 with TRBJ2-7; possibly TRBD2 for D (5 bases). The germline CDR1 and CDR2 sequences are LGHNA and YSLEER. This CDR3 contains 14 residues. V lost 3 bases to trimming and J lost 7 bases, with 16 bases between them.

This clonotype came up many times. The V call is TRBV5-1, the J call TRBJ1-2; 9 bases are a match to TRBD1. The trim removed 5 bases at V and 5 bases at J, leaving 10 bases unmatched. The CDR3 length is 15 residues. Germline values: CDR1 SGHRS, CDR2 YFSETQ. The chain's CDR3 is CASRTIYGQGYGYTF. In DNA form, the CDR3 reads TGCGCCAGCAGGACCATATACGGACAGGGGTATGGCTACACCTTC.

As concerns this clonotype: The junction departs from germline at one end; a sequencing error may be responsible. The rearrangement uses TRBV7-6 and TRBJ2-1; D unresolved. Germline V CDR1 and CDR2: SGHVS, FNYEAQ. This CDR3 spans 12 amino acids. The CDR3 loop is CVSSHLRNEQFF. The CDR3 nucleotides are TGTGTCAGCAGCCATCTACGGAATGAGCAGTTCTTC.

This chain connects TRBV2 to TRBJ2-5; perhaps TRBD2 as D (6 bases). CDR3 length: 16 amino acids. Germline V gene data show CDR1 as SNHLY and CDR2 as FYNNEI. Trimming removed 7 bases at V and 9 bases at J, with 27 bases between. The CDR3 reads CASTQGLLASREAQYF. CDR3 coding DNA: TGTGCCAGCACTCAAGGGCTTCTAGCGTCAAGAGAAGCCCAGTACTTC.

The V call is TRBV20-1, the J call TRBJ2-3; 13 bases map to TRBD2. CDR1 and CDR2 (germline): DFQATT, SNEGSKA (reference sequence). V dropped 5 bases and J dropped 1; count of bases not matched to a gene: 18. CDR3 length: 20 amino acids. CDR3 protein: CSAQFRTGLAGNGRTDTQYF. CDR3 coding DNA: TGCAGTGCTCAATTTCGAACGGGACTAGCGGGAAACGGCCGCACAGATACGCAGTATTTT.

This clonotype turned up a few times. V and J are TRBV20-1 and TRBJ1-2, with D unresolved. The CDR3 consists of 13 residues. The germline V gene has CDR1 DFQATT and CDR2 SNEGSKA (reference sequence). With 1 base removed from V and 4 bases from J, the gap between germline ends came to 10 bases. The CDR3 sequence is CSARASWVYGYTF. The DNA for the CDR3 is TGCAGTGCTAGAGCTAGTTGGGTCTATGGCTACACCTTC.

This clonotype has a handful of counts. A read error may explain this, as a much larger clone is one base away. V gene TRBV7-2 combines with J gene TRBJ2-3; D possibly corresponds to TRBD2 (6 bases). Germline CDR1 and CDR2: SGHTA and FQGNSA. CDR3 length: 14 amino acids. CDR3 bases: TGTGCCGGCAGCCCGGAGGGGTGGCTTGGTACGCAGTATTTT. Encoded protein: CAGSPEGWLGTQYF.

The chain has TRBV5-1 and TRBJ2-2; 7 bases map to TRBD1. The V gene end was trimmed by 4 bases and the J gene end by 4 bases; junction bases not matched to a gene: 4. Looked up from germline, CDR1 is SGHRS and CDR2 is YFSETQ. CDR3 length: 14 amino acids. The CDR3 DNA follows: TGCGCCAGCAGCCGGGGACAGTCCACCGGGGAGCTGTTTTTT. Residues: CASSRGQSTGELFF.

The sample holds many counts of this clonotype. The chain is built from TRBV28 and TRBJ2-7; weak D call: TRBD1 (6 bases). Germline values: CDR1 MDHEN, CDR2 SYDVKM. The CDR3 runs to 17 residues. V was pared by 2 bases and J by 2 bases, with 19 bases between. The CDR3 DNA sequence: TGTGCCAGCAGTTTAGCCGAACAGGGAAGGGGAGCCTACGAGCAGTACTTC. Translated, it gives CASSLAEQGRGAYEQYF. The full variable domain, with the rest looked up from reference TRBV28 and TRBJ2-7, is DVKVTQSSRYLVKRTGEKVFLECVQDMDHENMFWYRQDPGLGLRLIYFSYDVKMKEKGDIPEGYSVSREKKERFSLILESASTNQTSMYLCASSLAEQGRGAYEQYFGPGTRLTVT.

This clonotype has a handful of counts. With a much larger clone just one base away, this may be a read error. The chain couples TRBV12-3 or TRBV12-4 to TRBJ1-1; D perhaps matches TRBD1 (5 bases). This CDR3 has 14 amino acids. In DNA, the CDR3 is TGTACCAGCAGCCTTGGGGGTGCGGACACTGAAGCTTTCTTT. As protein: CTSSLGGADTEAFF.

This chain connects TRBV5-1 to TRBJ2-5, with D unclear. The CDR3 covers 14 residues. Trimming removed 0 bases at V and 5 bases at J, with 11 bases between. Germline V CDR1 and CDR2: SGHRS, YFSETQ. The chain's CDR3 is CASSLGAIRETQYF. Here the CDR3 DNA reads TGCGCCAGCAGCTTGGGGGCCATTCGGGAGACCCAGTACTTC.

A few counts support this clonotype. This sequence joins TRBV29-1 and TRBJ2-5; D uncertain. The J call is doubtful: the DNA matches TRBJ2-7 better. The CDR3 loop spans 12 amino acids. Germline V lookup: CDR1 SQVTM, CDR2 ANQGSEA. Here the CDR3 reads CSVGAVPYEQYF. In nucleotides, the CDR3 is TGCAGCGTTGGGGCCGTTCCCTACGAGCAGTACTTC.

Concerning this clonotype: One end of the junction varies from germline; a read error may be responsible. The gene calls are TRBV15 and TRBJ2-3; 9 nucleotides match TRBD1. Per the germline V gene, CDR1 is LNHNV and CDR2 is YYDKDF (reference sequence). CDR3 length: 15 amino acids. CDR3 sequence: CATGSRDRDADTQYF. The CDR3 nucleotides read TGTGCCACCGGCAGCCGGGACAGGGACGCAGATACGCAGTATTTT.

This clonotype was counted between two and nine times. CDR3 nucleotide sequence: TGTGCCAGCAGCCCCATCTCCCGGGGAGTCGGGGAGCTGTTTTTT. It is translated as CASSPISRGVGELFF. The chain uses TRBV6-1 and TRBJ2-2; possibly TRBD2 for D (5 bases). Germline CDR1 and CDR2: MNHNS and SASEGT. The CDR3 loop spans 15 amino acids. With 6 bases removed from V and 7 bases from J, the gap between germline ends came to 18 bases.

A single count supports this clonotype. The gene calls are TRBV14 and TRBJ2-1; 8 bases line up with TRBD1. The CDR3 runs 17 residues. From germline, CDR1 is SGHDN and CDR2 FVKESK. With V trimmed by 4 bases and J by 0 bases, 8 bases remained unmatched. The CDR3 sequence is CASSPRTGRSSYNEQFF. The CDR3 bases are TGTGCCAGCAGCCCCCGGACAGGGAGAAGCTCCTACAATGAGCAGTTCTTC.

The rearrangement uses TRBV6-1 and TRBJ2-7; weak D call: TRBD1 (5 bases). The CDR3 length is 13 residues. CDR1 and CDR2 from the germline V gene are MNHNS and SASEGT. Trimming stripped 5 bases from V and 3 bases from J, with 11 bases between. CDR3 DNA: TGTGCCAGCAGTCAGGGTGTGGACTACGAGCAGTACTTC. Protein: CASSQGVDYEQYF.

In this sample, this clonotype turned up once. The chain joins TRBV5-1 to TRBJ2-3; a weak D match, TRBD1 (6 bases). The CDR3 is made up of 15 amino acids. Germline CDR1 and CDR2: SGHRS and YFSETQ. V was trimmed by 4 bases and J by 2 bases, leaving 14 bases between them. This chain's CDR3 is CASSDGTYLTDTQYF. In nucleotides, the CDR3 is TGCGCCAGCAGCGACGGGACATACCTCACAGATACGCAGTATTTT.

This clonotype was counted between two and nine times. The J gene is TRBJ2-1, the V gene TRBV3-1; D unresolved. Germline lookup yields CDR1 LGHDT and CDR2 YNNKEL (reference sequence). Trimming took 0 bases from V and 9 from J, leaving 12 bases between them. The CDR3 has 14 amino acids. The CDR3 spells CASSQESIEAEQFF. CDR3 nucleotide sequence: TGTGCCAGCAGCCAAGAGTCTATAGAAGCTGAGCAGTTCTTC.

The chain joins TRBV28 to TRBJ2-4; D is ambiguous. The CDR3 spans 12 residues. The V end lost 8 bases, the J end lost 6 bases, and 11 bases lay between the germline ends. Germline CDR1 is MDHEN and CDR2 is SYDVKM. DNA of the CDR3: TGTGCCAGCGGACCACTGAGAAACATTCAGTACTTC. Encoded protein: CASGPLRNIQYF.

This clonotype was counted only a few times. The V call is TRBV12-3 or TRBV12-4, the J call TRBJ1-2; 11 nucleotides align to TRBD1. V lost 6 bases to trimming and J lost 6 bases; unmatched junction nucleotides: 6. This CDR3 has 14 residues. CDR3 residues: CASRRTGGLDGYTF. CDR3 DNA: TGTGCCAGCAGGAGGACAGGGGGCTTGGATGGCTACACCTTC.

The count of this clonotype is one. A read error may be the cause here, since a much bigger clone is one base away. The chain carries TRBV7-3 and TRBJ2-5; 9 nucleotides align to TRBD2. The CDR3 runs 15 residues. Germline V gene lookup returns CDR1 SGHTA and CDR2 FQGTGA. CDR3 in amino acids: CVSSSLPGLAETQYF. As DNA, the CDR3 is TGTGTCAGCAGCTCTCTTCCTGGACTAGCGGAGACCCAGTACTTC.

V and J are TRBV29-1 and TRBJ2-7; D might be TRBD1 (6 bases). The CDR3 has 15 amino acids. V lost 0 bases and J 8 bases, leaving 20 bases between the germline ends. CDR1 SQVTM and CDR2 ANQGSEA come from the germline V gene. The CDR3 region is CSVEDPGDDYVKQYF. The DNA for the CDR3 is TGCAGCGTTGAAGATCCAGGGGACGACTACGTCAAGCAGTACTTC.

On this clonotype itself: Germline is not matched at one junction end, which may reflect a read error. The chain uses TRBV12-3 or TRBV12-4 and TRBJ1-4, with D hard to call. This CDR3 contains 15 residues. The CDR3 here is CVSRVKVEDPEKLFF. Here the CDR3 DNA reads TGTGTCAGCCGTGTTAAAGTAGAGGATCCTGAAAAACTGTTTTTT.

A few counts support this clonotype. The genes are TRBV5-1 and TRBJ1-3; no clear D. Trimming left V 4 bases short and J 2 bases short, with 7 bases between. Germline CDR1 is SGHRS and CDR2 is YFSETQ. The CDR3 runs to 13 residues. The CDR3 DNA sequence: TGCGCCAGCAGCGCGGGCCCTGGAAACACCATATATTTT. This encodes CASSAGPGNTIYF.

The gene calls are TRBV7-9 and TRBJ1-1; TRBD1 might be the D (6 bases). Germline V CDR1 and CDR2: SEHNR, FQNEAQ (reference sequence). The V end lost 1 base, the J end lost 5 bases, and 11 bases lay between the germline ends. The CDR3 has 14 residues. The CDR3 bases are TGTGCCAGCAGCTTAGACAGGGAGGTAACTGAAGCTTTCTTT. Amino acids: CASSLDREVTEAFF.

The chain links TRBV5-1 to TRBJ2-7, with D tentatively TRBD2 (6 bases). CDR3 length equals 13 residues. Germline V gives CDR1 SGHRS, CDR2 YFSETQ. V was shortened by 7 bases and J by 2 bases, with 13 bases between the two germline ends. CDR3 in DNA: TGCGCCAGCCTCATCGCGGGGACCTACGAGCAGTACTTC. Protein: CASLIAGTYEQYF.

The chain employs TRBV27 and TRBJ2-3, with a possible D match to TRBD2 (5 bases). The CDR3 contains 17 residues. With 1 base removed from V and 0 bases from J, the gap between germline ends came to 14 bases. Germline V gene data show CDR1 as MNHEY and CDR2 as SMNVEV (reference sequence). CDR3 nucleotides: TGTGCCAGCAGTTTATACCAGCGGCGAACTAGCACAGATACGCAGTATTTT. This codes for CASSLYQRRTSTDTQYF.